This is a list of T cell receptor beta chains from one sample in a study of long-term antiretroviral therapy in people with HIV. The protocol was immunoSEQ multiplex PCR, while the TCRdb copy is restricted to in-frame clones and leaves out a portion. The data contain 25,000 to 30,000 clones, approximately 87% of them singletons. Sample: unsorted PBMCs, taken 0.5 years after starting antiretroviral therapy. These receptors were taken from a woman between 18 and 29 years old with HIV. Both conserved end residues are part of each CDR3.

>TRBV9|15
CASSPRETNLNEQFF
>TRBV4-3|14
CASSTDRGGNTIYF
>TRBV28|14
CASSRQGLNYGYTF
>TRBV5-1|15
CASSWAGGSDEKLFF
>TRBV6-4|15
CASSVALGNTGELFF
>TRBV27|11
CASNNGYGYTF
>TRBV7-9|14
CASSLGGLTDTQYF
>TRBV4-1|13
CASSQGQVYGYTF
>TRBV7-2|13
CASSLRGTGEQYF
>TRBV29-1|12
CSGGQGVEKLFF
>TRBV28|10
CATSTGELFF
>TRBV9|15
CASSVDSGANQPQHF
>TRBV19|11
CASSPNEKLFF
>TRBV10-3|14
CAIGHNREVVGYTF
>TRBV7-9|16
CASSFSLGQGNYEQYF
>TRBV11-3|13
CASSRTSFHEQFF
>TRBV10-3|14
CAISGTGDSYEQYF
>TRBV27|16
CASSSSAGETYNEQFF
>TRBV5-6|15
CASSTPTGDFYEQYF
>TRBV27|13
CASSSGTSFEQYF
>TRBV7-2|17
CASSLVSPPPPGYEQYF
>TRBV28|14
CASSYRGPYNEQFF
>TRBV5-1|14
CASSLEVRGTEAFF
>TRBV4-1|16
CASSQDIGVGKNIQYF
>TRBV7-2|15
CASSRLGAQNSPLHF
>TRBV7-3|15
CASSPRQGNTDTQYF
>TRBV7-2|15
CASSTSRDTYYEQYF
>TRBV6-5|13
CASSYSGDQPQHF
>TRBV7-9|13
CATSEGGAGELFF